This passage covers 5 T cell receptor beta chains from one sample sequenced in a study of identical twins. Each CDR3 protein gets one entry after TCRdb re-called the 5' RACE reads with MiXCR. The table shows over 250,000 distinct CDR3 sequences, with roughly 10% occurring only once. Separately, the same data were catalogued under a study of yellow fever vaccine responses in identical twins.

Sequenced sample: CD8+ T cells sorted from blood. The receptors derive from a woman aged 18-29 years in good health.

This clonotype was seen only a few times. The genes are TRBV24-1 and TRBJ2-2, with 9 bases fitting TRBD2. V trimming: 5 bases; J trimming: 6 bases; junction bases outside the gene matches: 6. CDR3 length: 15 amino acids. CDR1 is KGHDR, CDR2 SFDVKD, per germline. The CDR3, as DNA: TGTGCCACCAGTGCCGCGGGGGGGGAGGCCGGGGAGCTGTTTTTT. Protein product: CATSAAGGEAGELFF.

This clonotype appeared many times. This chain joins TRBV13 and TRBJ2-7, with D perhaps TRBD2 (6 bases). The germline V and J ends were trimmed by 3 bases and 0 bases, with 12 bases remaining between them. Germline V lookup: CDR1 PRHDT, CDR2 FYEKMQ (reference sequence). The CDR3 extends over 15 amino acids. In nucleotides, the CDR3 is TGTGCCAGCAGCTTCCCGGGACTGAACTCCTACGAGCAGTACTTC. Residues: CASSFPGLNSYEQYF. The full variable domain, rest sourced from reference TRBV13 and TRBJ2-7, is AAGVIQSPRHLIKEKRETATLKCYPIPRHDTVYWYQQGPGQDPQFLISFYEKMQSDKGSIPDRFSAQQFSDYHSELNMSSLELGDSALYFCASSFPGLNSYEQYFGPGTRLTVT.

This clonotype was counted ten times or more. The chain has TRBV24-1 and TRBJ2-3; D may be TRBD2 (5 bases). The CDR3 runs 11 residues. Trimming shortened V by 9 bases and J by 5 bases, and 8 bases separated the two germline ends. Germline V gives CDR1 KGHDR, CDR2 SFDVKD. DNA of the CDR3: TGTGCCACCCGGGCGGGAGATACGCAGTATTTT. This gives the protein CATRAGDTQYF.

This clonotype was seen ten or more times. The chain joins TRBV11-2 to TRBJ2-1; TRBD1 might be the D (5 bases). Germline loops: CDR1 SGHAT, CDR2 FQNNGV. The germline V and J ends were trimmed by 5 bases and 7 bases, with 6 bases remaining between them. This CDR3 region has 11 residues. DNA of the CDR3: TGTGCCAGCAGCCACAGGAATGAGCAGTTCTTC. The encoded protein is CASSHRNEQFF.

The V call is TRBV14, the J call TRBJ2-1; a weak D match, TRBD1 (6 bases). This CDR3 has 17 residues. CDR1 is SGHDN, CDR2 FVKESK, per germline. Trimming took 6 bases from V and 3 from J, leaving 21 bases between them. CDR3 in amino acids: CASSIRGQGRFYNEQFF. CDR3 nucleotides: TGTGCCAGCAGTATCCGAGGGCAGGGGCGCTTCTACAATGAGCAGTTCTTC.